This T cell receptor (beta chain) was sequenced for a study of T cells after yellow fever vaccination. Looking at the study overall: Libraries from low-cell-number fractions were prepared with the SMART-Seq v4 Ultra Low Input RNA kit. General study results and limits: Abundant clonotypes (contaminants from the bulk population) could be present in FACS-sorted repertoires. The booster saw the reappearance of most primary-vaccination clones (nearly 98% CD4, around 88% CD8).

This clonotype showed up just a few times. No antigen is known for it. Generation of TCR cDNA used 5'RACE template switching (which added a universal primer site and UMIs). TCRdb itself ran the 5' RACE reads through MiXCR, one entry per CDR3 protein. The sample includes hundreds of thousands of distinct CDR3 sequences, 9% to 15% of them seen just once. The CDR3 sequence is 15 residues long. Trimming removed 3 bases from V and 4 bases from J, with 12 bases in between. The germline CDR1 and CDR2 sequences are SEHNR and FQNEAQ (reference sequence). The source is a man aged 30 to 45 who received the YFV17D yellow fever vaccine. The chain carries TRBV7-9 and TRBJ1-4, with D uncertain. The material sequenced was PBMCs, taken on the day of the yellow fever booster vaccination. The CDR3: CASSFPLIYNEKLFF. The CDR3 DNA is TGTGCCAGCAGCTTTCCCCTCATTTATAATGAAAAACTGTTTTTT.